This paragraph covers one T cell receptor (beta chain) sequence. The target antigen is unknown. A junction end diverges from the germline sequence, so it may reflect a read error. It was with 60 Vbeta and 13 Jbeta primers that the PCR ran. Sequencing used immunoSEQ multiplex PCR; TCRdb keeps in-frame clones, though not all of them. Counted here are over 200,000 clones, just over 75% occurring once; the ten biggest clones make up approximately 2.6%. This CDR3 has 13 residues. Germline V gene sequence: CDR1 SGHRS, CDR2 YFSETQ. The sample belongs to a study of cytomegalovirus exposure and HLA in healthy donors. Notes on the study in general: Indistinguishability led to the exclusion of some V segments, TRBV6-2 and TRBV6-3 included.

Sampled while nominally healthy, donors likely had unrecorded immune exposures. The TCR comes from a woman in her sixties or seventies in good health and CMV-seropositive. The chain is built from TRBV5-1 and TRBJ2-7; 10 nucleotides line up with TRBD1. The source material was PBMCs. In DNA, the CDR3 is TGCGCCAGCAGCTTGCAGACAGGGGGCGAGAAGTACTTC. Amino acid sequence: CASSLQTGGEKYF.